A single sample gave rise to the 23 T cell receptor beta chains below, sequenced in a study of cytomegalovirus exposure and HLA in healthy donors. Researchers ran the PCR with 60 Vbeta and 13 Jbeta primers. Assay used: immunoSEQ multiplex PCR; TCRdb lists only in-frame clones, some missing. The table gives about 130,000 clones; the top ten clones make up more than 1.5% of it. The sample consisted of PBMCs. These receptor sequences come from a woman in her 40s in good health and CMV-seropositive.

The chain joins TRBV11-2 to TRBJ2-7; TRBD2 matches 7 bases. The CDR3 has 15 residues. From germline, CDR1 is SGHAT and CDR2 FQNNGV. Losses at the gene ends were 1 base for V and 5 bases for J; bases not matched to a gene: 8. CDR3 sequence (DNA): TGTGCCAGCAGCTTAGCTGGTAGCGGGCCTCACGAGCAGTACTTC. This sequence encodes CASSLAGSGPHEQYF.

The chain has TRBV19 and TRBJ2-1, with 7 bases matching TRBD2. J gave up 3 bases and V 0 bases, and 11 bases lay outside the gene matches. CDR1 LNHDA and CDR2 SQIVND come from the germline V gene (reference sequence). The CDR3 extends over 18 amino acids. CDR3 DNA: TGTGCCAGTAGTATAGATCTATTCGAGCGGGGCTTCTACAATGAGCAGTTCTTC. Translation: CASSIDLFERGFYNEQFF.

The V gene is TRBV5-6, the J gene TRBJ1-6, with TRBD1 identical over 11 bases. V shed 3 bases and J 9 bases; nucleotides not matched to a gene: 8. CDR1 and CDR2 from the germline V gene are SGHDT and YYEEEE. This CDR3 is built from 16 residues. The CDR3 DNA is TGTGCCAGCAGCTCGAGTTCCGGGACAGGGGGTTCACCCCTCCACTTT. It encodes CASSSSSGTGGSPLHF.

The rearrangement joins TRBV5-1 to TRBJ2-7; D might be TRBD1 (5 bases). The CDR3 is made up of 14 amino acids. V gave up 1 base and J gave up 2 bases, with 10 bases separating them. Per germline, CDR1 SGHRS and CDR2 YFSETQ. The CDR3 here is CASSLFQGTYEQYF. CDR3 nucleotide sequence: TGCGCCAGCAGCTTGTTCCAGGGAACCTACGAGCAGTACTTC.

This chain links TRBV15 with TRBJ2-5; tentative D call: TRBD2 (6 bases). V lost 1 base and J 0 bases, leaving 12 bases between the germline ends. Germline V gene lookup returns CDR1 LNHNV and CDR2 YYDKDF (reference sequence). The CDR3 loop spans 16 amino acids. The CDR3 loop is CATSRAAGGYQETQYF. DNA of the CDR3: TGTGCCACCAGCAGAGCCGCTGGGGGGTACCAAGAGACCCAGTACTTC.

V gene TRBV2 combines with J gene TRBJ1-2, with 8 bases identical to TRBD1. Germline assignment: CDR1 SNHLY and CDR2 FYNNEI. This CDR3 comprises 13 residues. The J segment lost 1 base and the V segment lost 6 bases, leaving 1 base of the junction unmatched. CDR3 DNA: TGTGCCAGCAGAGACAGGGGTAACTATGGCTACACCTTC. Translation gives CASRDRGNYGYTF.

This rearrangement joins TRBV27 to TRBJ1-1; tentative D call: TRBD1 (6 bases). Trimming removed 5 bases at V and 3 bases at J, with 19 bases between. The germline V gene encodes CDR1 MNHEY and CDR2 SMNVEV (reference sequence). The CDR3 runs to 16 residues. CDR3 sequence: CASSGFGNRVDTEAFF. In DNA form, the CDR3 reads TGTGCCAGCAGTGGATTCGGAAACAGGGTCGACACTGAAGCTTTCTTT.

The rearrangement links TRBV14 to TRBJ2-7; D is perhaps TRBD1 (6 bases). Germline CDR1 is SGHDN and CDR2 is FVKESK. V was shortened by 1 base and J by 2 bases, with 9 bases between the two germline ends. The CDR3 runs 14 residues. The CDR3 sequence: CASSQAGVAYEQYF. The DNA of the CDR3 is TGTGCCAGCAGCCAAGCAGGGGTGGCCTACGAGCAGTACTTC.

The chain links TRBV2 to TRBJ2-1; 7 bases line up with TRBD1. Germline loops: CDR1 SNHLY, CDR2 FYNNEI. The CDR3 length is 13 residues. The trim removed 8 bases at V and 1 base at J, leaving 2 bases unmatched. The DNA of the CDR3 is TGTGCCAGCGGGGGACAGTCCTACAATGAGCAGTTCTTC. Protein: CASGGQSYNEQFF.

V is TRBV18 and J is TRBJ2-5; 7 bases are a match to TRBD2. The J call may be incorrect, as the DNA end agrees better with TRBJ2-7. The germline CDR1 and CDR2 sequences are KGHSH and LQKENI. The CDR3 has 12 residues. CDR3 nucleotides: TGTGCCAGCTCACCCGGGGGGTACGAGCAGTACTTC. Translated, it gives CASSPGGYEQYF.

This rearrangement joins TRBV10-3 to TRBJ2-1; 12 bases match TRBD2. This CDR3 comprises 14 residues. After removal of 10 bases from V and 4 bases from J, the junction contained 5 bases not matched to a gene. Germline CDR1 reads ENHRY; CDR2 reads SYGVKD. DNA for the CDR3: TGTGCCACCAATGGACTAGCGGGATACAATGAGCAGTTCTTC. Protein product: CATNGLAGYNEQFF.

Regarding this clone: Its ends do not fully match the called genes, so a read error is possible. V is TRBV10-3 and J is TRBJ2-1; 10 nucleotides match TRBD1. The CDR3 spans 15 residues. The germline V gene encodes CDR1 ENHRY and CDR2 SYGVKD. CDR3 region: CAISSGTGDYSEQFF. CDR3 DNA: TGTGCCATCAGTTCCGGGACAGGGGACTACAGTGAGCAGTTCTTC.

The J gene is TRBJ1-2, the V gene TRBV10-2; D remains ambiguous. The V gene lost 5 bases and the J gene lost 4 bases, with 11 bases spanning the gap. The CDR3 totals 13 residues. Germline V gene data show CDR1 as WSHSY and CDR2 as SAAADI. The CDR3 spells CASSPSGVYGYTF. Here the CDR3 DNA reads TGCGCCAGCAGTCCCAGCGGCGTCTATGGCTACACCTTC.

This chain uses TRBV5-5 with TRBJ1-2; TRBD1 matches at 8 bases. The CDR3 length is 17 residues. Per the germline V gene, CDR1 is SGHKS and CDR2 is YYEKEE (reference sequence). The trim removed 5 bases at V and 4 bases at J, leaving 16 bases unmatched. The CDR3 spells CASSYAPGQEPSYGYTF. The CDR3, as DNA: TGTGCCAGCAGTTACGCTCCGGGACAGGAGCCTTCCTATGGCTACACCTTC.

The chain joins TRBV5-1 to TRBJ2-1, with D perhaps TRBD2 (5 bases). CDR1 and CDR2 from the germline V gene are SGHRS and YFSETQ. Trimming stripped 4 bases from V and 0 bases from J, with 14 bases between. The CDR3 consists of 16 residues. This CDR3 reads CASSKSGSSSYNEQFF. The CDR3 nucleotides are TGCGCCAGCAGCAAAAGCGGTTCAAGCTCCTACAATGAGCAGTTCTTC.

This chain joins TRBV5-1 and TRBJ1-4; a weak D match, TRBD1 (6 bases). CDR3 length: 16 amino acids. Germline V CDR1 and CDR2: SGHRS, YFSETQ. The ends were cut back, 4 bases at V and 12 bases at J, with 25 bases in the middle. The CDR3, as DNA: TGCGCCAGCAGCCCGACAGGACAGCCGGTCGAGTCAGAACTGTTTTTT. Its translation is CASSPTGQPVESELFF. Variable domain in full (rest from reference TRBV5-1 and TRBJ1-4): KAGVTQTPRYLIKTRGQQVTLSCSPISGHRSVSWYQQTPGQGLQFLFEYFSETQRNKGNFPGRFSGRQFSNSRSEMNVSTLELGDSALYLCASSPTGQPVESELFFGSGTQLSVL.

The gene calls are TRBV29-1 and TRBJ2-5, with a weak D call TRBD1 (6 bases). Trimming took off 7 bases at V and 3 bases at J, with 12 bases between the two ends. Germline lookup yields CDR1 SQVTM and CDR2 ANQGSEA. CDR3 length: 12 amino acids. The CDR3 loop reads CSGGHQEETQYF. The CDR3 DNA follows: TGCAGCGGGGGACATCAGGAAGAGACCCAGTACTTC.

The DNA of the CDR3 is TGTGCCAGCAGAGGCAGGTCCGGGGAGCTGTTTTTT. Translating gives CASRGRSGELFF. The genes are TRBV2 and TRBJ2-2; D is uncertain. The CDR3 runs to 12 residues. Trimming left V 6 bases short and J 6 bases short, with 8 bases between. From germline, CDR1 is SNHLY and CDR2 FYNNEI.

CDR3 region: CASSAILAGGSSDEQFF. The CDR3 DNA sequence: TGTGCCAGCAGCGCAATTTTAGCGGGAGGGAGTAGTGATGAGCAGTTCTTC. The V and J genes are TRBV9 and TRBJ2-1; 11 bases fit TRBD2. There are 17 residues in the CDR3. The germline V gene encodes CDR1 SGDLS and CDR2 YYNGEE. Trimming removed 3 bases from V and 8 bases from J; junction bases left unmatched: 13.

In the case of this clone: Other DNA sequences in this sample translate to the same CDR3. The chain joins TRBV7-2 to TRBJ2-7, with unresolved D. The CDR3 totals 12 residues. Deletions cut 1 base from V and 2 bases from J, with 3 bases between. CDR1 is SGHTA, CDR2 FQGNSA, per germline. CDR3 in amino acids: CASSLVTYEQYF. CDR3 bases: TGTGCCAGCAGCTTAGTCACCTACGAGCAGTACTTC.

The gene calls are TRBV29-1 and TRBJ1-5; D is unclear. This CDR3 spans 14 amino acids. V lost 4 bases and J 0 bases, leaving 10 bases between the germline ends. In germline, CDR1 is SQVTM, CDR2 ANQGSEA. This CDR3 reads CSVAQRDSNQPQHF. In DNA, the CDR3 is TGCAGCGTTGCCCAGAGGGATAGCAATCAGCCCCAGCATTTT.

The V gene is TRBV27, the J gene TRBJ2-1, with D possibly being TRBD2 (5 bases). The CDR3 sequence is 16 residues long. Germline values: CDR1 MNHEY, CDR2 SMNVEV (reference sequence). Trimming left V 6 bases short and J 6 bases short, with 21 bases between. The CDR3 nucleotides are TGTGCCAGCAGGACTACTCCGGGAAGAGGGCGCAATGAGCAGTTCTTC. Its protein product is CASRTTPGRGRNEQFF.

CDR3 bases: TGTGCCAGCAGTCCCCGGACAGGGGGCGGGTCCGGGGAGCTGTTTTTT. It specifies CASSPRTGGGSGELFF. This chain joins TRBV28 and TRBJ2-2, with TRBD1 matching 11 bases. Germline loops: CDR1 MDHEN, CDR2 SYDVKM. V shed 5 bases, J shed 6 bases, and the junction held 8 bases outside the gene matches. The CDR3 has 16 amino acids. Drawing the rest from reference TRBV28 and TRBJ2-2, the complete variable domain is DVKVTQSSRYLVKRTGEKVFLECVQDMDHENMFWYRQDPGLGLRLIYFSYDVKMKEKGDIPEGYSVSREKKERFSLILESASTNQTSMYLCASSPRTGGGSGELFFGEGSRLTVL.